Detailed here is one T cell receptor (beta chain). Its antigen is not identified. Other DNA variants within this sample encode the same CDR3. The data stem from a study of shared clonotypes between healthy human individuals. The wider study: CD8 memory received one plate per donor, CD8 naive two, CD4 memory three and CD4 naive three.

Profiled with immunoSEQ multiplex PCR; TCRdb holds only in-frame clones, not every one. The sample includes some 1 million clones, roughly 80% of them seen just once. With 5 bases clipped from V and 3 bases from J, the junction kept 7 bases outside the gene matches. This CDR3 comprises 14 residues. Germline CDR1 and CDR2: KGHSH and LQKENI. General study findings and limits: Sampling involved blood alone; tissue repertoires likely differ. Naive subsets tended to show greater estimated richness than memory subsets.

This TCR was sampled from a young man in good health. The sample was memory CD4+ T cells sorted from blood. Described subset: CD45RA-negative fraction. This chain uses TRBV18 with TRBJ2-7; TRBD2 matches at 7 bases. Written as DNA, the CDR3 is TGTGCCAGCTCAGCCGGGACTACAAGCTACGAGCAGTACTTC. Amino acid sequence: CASSAGTTSYEQYF.